This entry is about one TCR beta chain. Measured with immunoSEQ multiplex PCR; TCRdb has only the in-frame clones, and not every one. The sample has 20,000 to 25,000 clones; 75% to 90% are singletons. This record comes from a study of blood T cell repertoires in COVID-19. V lost 5 bases and J lost 10; bases outside the gene matches: 5. The CDR3 is made up of 12 amino acids. Germline V gene lookup returns CDR1 SNHLY and CDR2 FYNNEI. Material for sequencing was peripheral blood. This chain joins TRBV2 and TRBJ2-1; 7 bases align to TRBD1. The source is a woman over 75 with acute or convalescent COVID-19. The CDR3 DNA follows: TGTGCCAGCAGTTCGGGACAGCCCGAGCAGTTCTTC. Amino acids: CASSSGQPEQFF.